This T cell receptor beta chain came from a study of memory CD4+ T cells and cytomegalovirus serostatus. Germline-derived CDR1 and CDR2 are MGHRA and YSYEKL. The V end was cut by 1 base, the J end by 1 base, with 14 bases between. This CDR3 is built from 16 residues. Broader study findings: The CMV-associated TCR signature appears largely within the CD4+ memory repertoire. Of 150 to 200 reported CMV TCRbeta sequences, roughly 70 were found in memory CD4+ repertoires.

Comment on this clone: Its target is not known.

Sequenced by immunoSEQ multiplex PCR; TCRdb stores in-frame clones only, minus some. The table includes around 50,000 clones, just under 80% detected once. The sort gate was single viable CD3+CD4+CD8-CD45RO+ cells for memory CD4+ T cells. CMV serostatus came from serum IgG against pp150, pp28, p38, p52. The clonotype originates from an adult in good health and CMV-seronegative. V usage is TRBV4-1 and J usage is TRBJ2-7; weak D call: TRBD2 (7 bases). The sequenced sample consisted of memory CD4+ T cells from blood. In nucleotides, the CDR3 is TGCGCCAGCAGCCAAGGGGGGGGCGGGAGTTCCTACGAGCAGTACTTC. It specifies CASSQGGGGSSYEQYF.